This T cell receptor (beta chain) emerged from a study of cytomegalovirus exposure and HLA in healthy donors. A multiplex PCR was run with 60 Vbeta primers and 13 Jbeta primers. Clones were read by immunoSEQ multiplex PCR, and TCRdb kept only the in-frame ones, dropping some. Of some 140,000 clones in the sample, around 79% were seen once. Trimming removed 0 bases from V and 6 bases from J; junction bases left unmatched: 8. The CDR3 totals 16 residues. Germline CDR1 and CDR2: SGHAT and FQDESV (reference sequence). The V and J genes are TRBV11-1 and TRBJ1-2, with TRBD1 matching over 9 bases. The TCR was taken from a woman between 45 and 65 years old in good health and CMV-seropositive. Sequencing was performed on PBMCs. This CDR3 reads CASSLAPGTGLNGYTF. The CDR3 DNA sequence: TGTGCCAGCAGCTTAGCTCCCGGGACAGGGCTGAATGGCTACACCTTC. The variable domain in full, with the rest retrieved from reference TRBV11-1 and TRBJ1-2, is EAEVAQSPRYKITEKSQAVAFWCDPISGHATLYWYRQILGQGPELLVQFQDESVVDDSQLPKDRFSAERLKGVDSTLKIQPAELGDSAMYLCASSLAPGTGLNGYTFGSGTRLTVV.